These 17 T cell receptor beta chains came from one sample sequenced in a study of blood T cell repertoires in COVID-19. Assay: immunoSEQ multiplex PCR; the TCRdb copy retains only in-frame clones and omits some. The sample contains about 270,000 clones, less than 90% of which appear only once. The specimen sequenced was peripheral blood. Source of these receptors: a woman aged 30 to 39 with COVID-19, enrolled during active disease.

The J gene is TRBJ1-1, the V gene TRBV20-1; D unclear. Germline V lookup: CDR1 DFQATT, CDR2 SNEGSKA (reference sequence). The CDR3 loop spans 11 amino acids. V lost 5 bases, J lost 2 bases, and 6 bases lay in between. CDR3 nucleotide sequence: TGCAGTGCTGACTCTAACACTGAAGCTTTCTTT. Its protein product is CSADSNTEAFF.

This chain connects TRBV11-2 to TRBJ2-7, with D uncertain. The V and J ends lost 5 bases and 3 bases respectively, with 8 bases between them. The CDR3 has 12 amino acids. CDR1 is SGHAT, CDR2 FQNNGV, per germline. The CDR3 coding sequence is TGTGCCAGCAGCGCCACTCACTACGAGCAGTACTTC. Its protein is CASSATHYEQYF.

The chain combines TRBV5-1 with TRBJ2-4; 8 bases fit TRBD1. Germline assignment: CDR1 SGHRS and CDR2 YFSETQ. With V trimmed by 4 bases and J by 8 bases, 5 bases remained unmatched. This CDR3 has 13 amino acids. The CDR3 is CASSDRGVDIQYF. Written as DNA, the CDR3 is TGCGCCAGCAGCGACAGGGGTGTCGACATTCAGTACTTC.

This clone turned up a few times. V is TRBV3-1 (or the pseudogene TRBV3-2) and J is TRBJ1-4; 10 nucleotides match TRBD1. Trimming took 0 bases from V and 7 from J; bases not matched to a gene: 2. Germline CDR1 is LGHDT and CDR2 is YNNKEL (reference sequence). CDR3 length equals 15 residues. This CDR3 reads CASSQEGTGAEKLFF. As DNA, the CDR3 is TGTGCCAGCAGCCAAGAGGGGACAGGGGCTGAAAAACTGTTTTTT.

V gene TRBV6-5 combines with J gene TRBJ1-6, with D unresolved. This CDR3 is 14 amino acids long. The germline CDR1 and CDR2 sequences are MNHEY and SVGAGI. V shed 10 bases and J shed 10 bases, with 20 bases lying between them. CDR3 in DNA: TGTGCCAATACGGACGGGAGAGATGACTCACCCCTCCACTTT. It is translated as CANTDGRDDSPLHF.

The chain links TRBV27 to TRBJ1-3, with D tentatively TRBD1 (5 bases). The germline V and J ends were trimmed by 7 bases and 1 base, with 14 bases remaining between them. The CDR3 runs 15 residues. In germline, CDR1 is MNHEY, CDR2 SMNVEV (reference sequence). DNA for the CDR3: TGTGCCAGCACCCAAAACGGGGGATCTGGAAACACCATATATTTT. Translated: CASTQNGGSGNTIYF.

The chain joins TRBV7-8 to TRBJ1-1; D perhaps matches TRBD1 (6 bases). This CDR3 comprises 14 residues. Trimming took 5 bases from V and 4 from J, leaving 14 bases between them. In germline, CDR1 is SGHVS, CDR2 FQNEAQ. CDR3 sequence: CASSDTGGGTEAFF. The CDR3 nucleotides are TGTGCCAGCAGCGACACGGGGGGCGGCACTGAAGCTTTCTTT.

The V and J genes are TRBV28 and TRBJ1-2; 7 nucleotides line up with TRBD1. The trim removed 5 bases at V and 4 bases at J, leaving 7 bases unmatched. The CDR3 is made up of 14 amino acids. Germline V gene data show CDR1 as MDHEN and CDR2 as SYDVKM. The CDR3 DNA reads TGTGCCAGCAGTCCCAGGGGGGACTTCTATGGCTACACCTTC. Its translation: CASSPRGDFYGYTF.

The chain has TRBV12-3 or TRBV12-4 and TRBJ1-2; D is possibly TRBD1 (5 bases). CDR3 length equals 13 residues. Trimming left V 7 bases short and J 0 bases short, with 9 bases between. CDR3 nucleotide sequence: TGTGCCAGCACAGGGTGGGCTAACTATGGCTACACCTTC. Residues: CASTGWANYGYTF.

The chain employs TRBV24-1 and TRBJ1-1, with a weak D call TRBD1 (5 bases). V was clipped by 3 bases and J by 1 base, with 11 bases between them. In germline, CDR1 is KGHDR, CDR2 SFDVKD. The CDR3 is made up of 15 amino acids. The chain's CDR3 is CATSDAQVGNTEAFF. The CDR3 bases are TGTGCCACCAGTGATGCACAGGTGGGGAACACTGAAGCTTTCTTT.

The genes are TRBV6-2 or TRBV6-3 and TRBJ2-3; 8 bases are shared with TRBD2. The CDR3 runs to 17 residues. The V segment lost 6 bases and the J segment 0 bases; nucleotides outside the gene matches: 11. Germline V gene data show CDR1 as MNHEY and CDR2 as SVGEGT. The CDR3 region is CASSDGRLAGSTDTQYF. CDR3 coding DNA: TGTGCCAGCAGCGACGGACGGTTAGCGGGGAGCACAGATACGCAGTATTTT.

The chain links TRBV29-1 to TRBJ2-7, with D perhaps given as TRBD1 or TRBD2 (7 bases each). The length of the CDR3 is 13 residues. Germline assignment: CDR1 SQVTM and CDR2 ANQGSEA. V shed 7 bases and J shed 0 bases, with 13 bases lying between them. The CDR3 nucleotides read TGCAGCGCGGGGAGGGACAGCTCCTACGAGCAGTACTTC. Translated: CSAGRDSSYEQYF.

This chain connects TRBV24-1 to TRBJ2-3, with TRBD2 matching 7 bases. Per the germline V gene, CDR1 is KGHDR and CDR2 is SFDVKD. V lost 3 bases and J lost 2; bases outside the gene matches: 4. The CDR3 contains 15 residues. The CDR3 DNA sequence: TGTGCCACCAGTGATCAAGCGGGACCCACAGATACGCAGTATTTT. This translates into CATSDQAGPTDTQYF.

The chain links TRBV10-3 to TRBJ1-5, with a possible D match to TRBD1 (5 bases). The V gene lost 6 bases and the J gene lost 7 bases, with 13 bases spanning the gap. The length of the CDR3 is 13 residues. Germline CDR1 is ENHRY and CDR2 is SYGVKD. Written as DNA, the CDR3 is TGTGCCATCAGAGGGGTGGCGGACCAGCCCCAGCATTTT. Its translation: CAIRGVADQPQHF.

The CDR3 loop is CASSRDRRSAEAFF. The DNA for the CDR3 is TGTGCCAGCAGTAGGGACAGAAGAAGCGCTGAAGCTTTCTTT. This sequence joins TRBV6-5 and TRBJ1-1, with TRBD1 matching 7 bases. Germline V gene lookup returns CDR1 MNHEY and CDR2 SVGAGI. The CDR3 contains 14 residues. V lost 5 bases, J lost 6 bases, and 9 bases stayed unmatched.

The chain has TRBV19 and TRBJ2-2; TRBD1 matches 7 bases. This CDR3 has 17 amino acids. J gave up 1 base and V 6 bases, and 11 bases lay outside the gene matches. Germline-derived CDR1 and CDR2 are LNHDA and SQIVND (reference sequence). The CDR3 nucleotides read TGTGCCAGTAGGCCGCTCAGACAGGGAGTGAACACCGGGGAGCTGTTTTTT. Protein: CASRPLRQGVNTGELFF.

This rearrangement joins TRBV6-5 to TRBJ1-3; perhaps TRBD1 as D (5 bases). Germline V gives CDR1 MNHEY, CDR2 SVGAGI. The CDR3 is 14 residues long. Trimming took off 6 bases at V and 10 bases at J, with 19 bases between the two ends. CDR3 region: CASRPNRDSLTIYF. CDR3 DNA: TGTGCCAGCAGACCCAACCGGGACTCCTTAACCATATATTTT.